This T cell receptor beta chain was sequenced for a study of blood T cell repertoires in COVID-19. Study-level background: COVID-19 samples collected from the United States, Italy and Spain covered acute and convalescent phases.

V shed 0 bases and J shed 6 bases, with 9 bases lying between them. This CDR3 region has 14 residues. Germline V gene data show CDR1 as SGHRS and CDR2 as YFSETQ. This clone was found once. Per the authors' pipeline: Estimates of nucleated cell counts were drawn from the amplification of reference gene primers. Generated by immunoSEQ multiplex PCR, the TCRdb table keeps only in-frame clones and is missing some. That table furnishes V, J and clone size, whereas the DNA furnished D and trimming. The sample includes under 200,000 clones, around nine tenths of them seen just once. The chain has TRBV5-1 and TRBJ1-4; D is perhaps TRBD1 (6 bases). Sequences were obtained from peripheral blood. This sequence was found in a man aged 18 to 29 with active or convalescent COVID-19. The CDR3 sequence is CASSLVAGDEKLFF. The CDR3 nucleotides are TGCGCCAGCAGCTTGGTCGCAGGGGATGAAAAACTGTTTTTT. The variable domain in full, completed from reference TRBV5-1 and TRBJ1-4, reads KAGVTQTPRYLIKTRGQQVTLSCSPISGHRSVSWYQQTPGQGLQFLFEYFSETQRNKGNFPGRFSGRQFSNSRSEMNVSTLELGDSALYLCASSLVAGDEKLFFGSGTQLSVL.